These T cell receptor beta chains were read from a single sample in a study of T-cell reconstitution after alpha-beta-depleted transplantation in children. TCRdb analysed the PCR reads with MiXCR anew, one entry per CDR3 protein. The sample has 500,000 to 650,000 distinct CDR3 sequences, over 10% seen once. Specimen: PBMCs, mostly from graft donor cells, collected 360 days after TCRalphabeta/CD19-depleted stem cell transplant. The receptors here all came from a male patient under 18 who had a stem cell transplant for acute myeloid leukemia, so the T cells may come from the graft donor. Both conserved end residues are part of each CDR3. D genes are given only for firm matches. Clone sizes are given selectively: once, few, many, or a class where the clone is expanded.

D gene	J gene	clone size	V gene	CDR3 protein	CDR3 DNA
NA	TRBJ1-4	NA	TRBV27	CASSLREKLFF	TGTGCCAGCAGTTTAAGAGAAAAACTGTTTTTT
TRBD1	TRBJ2-7	few	TRBV9	CASSVDPWTGAYEQYF	TGTGCCAGCAGCGTAGACCCCTGGACAGGGGCCTACGAGCAGTACTTC
TRBD1	TRBJ2-7	many	TRBV6-2/TRBV6-3	CASSPRPGQGIGEQYF	TGTGCCAGCAGCCCCCGTCCGGGACAGGGGATTGGCGAGCAGTACTTC
NA	TRBJ2-7	few	TRBV29-1	CSVSSGHFTEQYF	TGCAGCGTTTCGTCGGGACACTTTACCGAGCAGTACTTC
NA	TRBJ2-1	few	TRBV29-1	CSVENRAPSSYNEQFF	TGCAGCGTTGAAAACAGGGCGCCCAGCTCCTACAATGAGCAGTTCTTC
TRBD2	TRBJ2-7	many	TRBV5-1	CASSSTSGGYEQYF	TGCGCCAGCAGCTCTACTAGCGGGGGCTACGAGCAGTACTTC
NA	TRBJ2-1	NA	TRBV12-3/TRBV12-4	CASSLEGGILYNEQFF	TGTGCCAGCAGTTTAGAGGGCGGGATCCTCTACAATGAGCAGTTCTTC
NA	TRBJ1-1	few	TRBV18	CASSPGVGTEAFF	TGTGCCAGCTCACCTGGGGTGGGCACTGAAGCTTTCTTT
TRBD1	TRBJ1-1	few	TRBV30	CAWTSGQGATEAFF	TGTGCCTGGACATCGGGACAGGGAGCTACTGAAGCTTTCTTT
TRBD2	TRBJ2-1	NA	TRBV7-9	CASSLNLAGPPYNEQFF	TGTGCCAGCAGCTTAAACCTAGCGGGACCTCCCTACAATGAGCAGTTCTTC
NA	TRBJ1-2	NA	TRBV20-1	CSAREPGQPPGGYTF	TGCAGTGCTAGAGAGCCCGGACAACCACCCGGTGGCTACACCTTC
TRBD1	TRBJ1-5	many	TRBV12-3/TRBV12-4	CASSSTDRGQSNQPQHF	TGTGCCAGCAGTTCCACTGACAGGGGGCAAAGCAATCAGCCCCAGCATTTT
NA	TRBJ2-5	NA	TRBV10-3	CAISDQETQYF	TGTGCCATCAGTGACCAAGAGACCCAGTACTTC
TRBD2	TRBJ2-1	many	TRBV6-5	CASSYSGSSYNEQFF	TGTGCCAGCAGCTATAGCGGGAGTTCCTACAATGAGCAGTTCTTC
NA	TRBJ2-7	NA	TRBV27	CASSQFLGEQYF	TGTGCCAGCAGCCAATTTCTAGGGGAGCAGTACTTC
TRBD2	TRBJ2-1	NA	TRBV10-3	CAIKDGAGGYNEQFF	TGTGCCATCAAAGATGGAGCGGGAGGTTACAATGAGCAGTTCTTC
NA	TRBJ2-2	few	TRBV11-2	CASSLGRTGGGTGELFF	TGTGCCAGCAGCTTGGGACGAACAGGGGGGGGGACCGGGGAGCTGTTTTTT
TRBD1	TRBJ2-7	NA	TRBV12-3/TRBV12-4	CASTGTGGHSSYEQYF	TGTGCCAGCACCGGGACAGGGGGCCATAGCTCCTACGAGCAGTACTTC
TRBD1	TRBJ2-7	NA	TRBV12-3/TRBV12-4	CASRGDTGGQYF	TGTGCCAGCAGGGGGGACACAGGGGGGCAGTACTTC
NA	TRBJ2-3	many	TRBV29-1	CSVFPRTDTQYF	TGCAGCGTTTTCCCCCGCACAGATACGCAGTATTTT
NA	TRBJ1-1	NA	TRBV20-1	CSARRDPDTEAFF	TGCAGTGCAAGGAGGGATCCGGACACTGAAGCTTTCTTT
TRBD2	TRBJ2-7	NA	TRBV4-1	CASPPGTSGLDEQYF	TGCGCCAGTCCCCCCGGGACTAGCGGGTTAGACGAGCAGTACTTC
TRBD2	TRBJ2-3	NA	TRBV5-1	CASSLWRASGIDTQYF	TGCGCCAGCAGCTTGTGGCGGGCTAGCGGCATCGATACGCAGTATTTT
NA	TRBJ2-7	many	TRBV28	CASSGGSGSYEQYF	TGTGCCAGCAGTGGGGGGAGCGGCTCCTACGAGCAGTACTTC
TRBD1	TRBJ2-7	many	TRBV7-6	CASSLTDRSYEQYF	TGTGCCAGCAGCTTGACGGACAGGTCCTACGAGCAGTACTTC
NA	TRBJ2-3	few	TRBV6-5	CASSYLDKTTQNTQYF	TGTGCCAGCAGTTACTTAGATAAAACTACACAGAACACGCAGTATTTT
TRBD2	TRBJ2-7	few	TRBV6-2/TRBV6-3	CASSYPGGSNEQYF	TGTGCCAGCAGTTATCCGGGAGGGAGCAACGAGCAGTACTTC
TRBD2	TRBJ2-1	NA	TRBV20-1	CSALIAGGLANEQFF	TGCAGTGCTCTTATAGCGGGAGGGCTAGCAAATGAGCAGTTCTTC
NA	TRBJ2-5	few	TRBV25-1	CASSEYIGGETQYF	TGTGCCAGCAGTGAATATATTGGGGGAGAGACCCAGTACTTC
TRBD2	TRBJ2-1	many	TRBV11-2	CASSLEGPRLAGGNNEQFF	TGTGCCAGCAGCTTAGAGGGTCCCCGGCTAGCGGGAGGGAACAATGAGCAGTTCTTC
NA	TRBJ2-2	few	TRBV2	CASNVGPNTGELFF	TGTGCCAGCAATGTAGGGCCAAACACCGGGGAGCTGTTTTTT
TRBD2	TRBJ2-1	NA	TRBV30	CAWREGGRHNEQFF	TGTGCCTGGAGGGAGGGCGGGAGGCACAATGAGCAGTTCTTC
NA	TRBJ2-1	many	TRBV3-1	CASSQGLASEQFF	TGTGCCAGCAGCCAAGGCCTAGCGAGTGAGCAGTTCTTC
TRBD2	TRBJ2-1	once	TRBV19	CASSAGVDNEQFF	TGTGCCAGTAGTGCGGGGGTCGACAATGAGCAGTTCTTC
NA	TRBJ2-1	NA	TRBV12-3/TRBV12-4	CASSLPGSPYNEQFF	TGTGCCAGCAGTCTACCCGGGTCCCCCTACAATGAGCAGTTCTTC
NA	TRBJ2-7	few	TRBV7-2	CASSLVGARVAYEQYF	TGTGCCAGCAGCTTAGTAGGGGCGCGGGTAGCCTACGAGCAGTACTTC
TRBD1	TRBJ1-1	few	TRBV20-1	CSAGRTGGVTEAFF	TGCAGTGCCGGCCGGACAGGGGGAGTTACTGAAGCTTTCTTT
TRBD2	TRBJ2-7	NA	TRBV12-3/TRBV12-4	CASIQASGMGEQYF	TGTGCCAGCATCCAGGCTAGCGGGATGGGGGAGCAGTACTTC
TRBD1	TRBJ2-3	many	TRBV29-1	CSIRTGRTDTQYF	TGCAGCATCCGGACAGGGCGCACAGATACGCAGTATTTT
TRBD2	TRBJ2-7	NA	TRBV28	CASSFKSGRVWAREQYF	TGTGCCAGCAGTTTTAAAAGCGGGAGGGTTTGGGCCCGCGAGCAGTACTTC